This is a list of T cell receptor beta chains from one sample in a study of T cell responses to AZD1222 COVID-19 vaccine. Assay used: immunoSEQ multiplex PCR; TCRdb lists only in-frame clones, some missing. This sample has roughly 120,000 clones, with roughly 90% found just once. The sequenced sample was peripheral blood, obtained on day 0 of AZD1222 vaccination. All receptors come from an adult in good health. The CDR3 runs from the conserved cysteine through the conserved F or W. A D gene is named only where the DNA matches it firmly. Size values are once, few and many counts, or a class for expanded clones, and some rows have none.

j_call,v_call,d_call,clone_size,cdr3_nt,cdr3_aa
TRBJ2-1,TRBV25-1,TRBD1,.,TGTGCCAGCAGTTCAGTAGGGGGCCAGTTCTTC,CASSSVGGQFF
TRBJ1-4,TRBV30,TRBD1,.,TGTGCCTGGCGACAGGGGGGAAAACTGTTTTTT,CAWRQGGKLFF
TRBJ2-7,TRBV6-5,TRBD1,.,TGTGCCAGCAGTTACTCGAGTGACAGGGGGTACTACGAGCAGTACTTC,CASSYSSDRGYYEQYF
TRBJ1-5,TRBV7-9,.,.,TGTGCCAGCAGCTCCGTAGGGCAGGGGAATCAGCCCCAGCATTTT,CASSSVGQGNQPQHF
TRBJ2-5,TRBV11-3,TRBD1,.,TGTGCCAGCAGCCTAACCGGGACAGGGGGACGGGAGACCCAGTACTTC,CASSLTGTGGRETQYF
TRBJ1-2,TRBV7-9,.,.,TGTGCCAGCAGCTTAGGGTCGCTTCAGGGCTACACCTTC,CASSLGSLQGYTF
TRBJ1-4,TRBV9,.,.,TGTGCCAGCAGCGTAGACAGCCTGAATGAAAAACTGTTTTTT,CASSVDSLNEKLFF
TRBJ2-3,TRBV24-1,.,.,TGTGCCACCAGTGGACCGTCGGCTAACACAGATACGCAGTATTTT,CATSGPSANTDTQYF
TRBJ1-3,TRBV28,.,.,TGTGCCAGCAGTCAAAGACAGGCTTACTCTGGAAACACCATATATTTT,CASSQRQAYSGNTIYF
TRBJ2-5,TRBV10-3,.,.,TGTGCCATCAGTGCGAAGGGAGAAGAGACCCAGTACTTC,CAISAKGEETQYF
TRBJ2-1,TRBV20-1,.,.,TGCAGTGCTAGTTCCAACAATGAGCAGTTCTTC,CSASSNNEQFF
TRBJ1-4,TRBV7-9,.,.,TGTGCCAGCAGCTTAAGGGTAGGGGAAAAACTGTTTTTT,CASSLRVGEKLFF
TRBJ1-4,TRBV4-2,.,.,TGTGCCAGCAGCCAAGATTCCGGTACGACGGGTGAAAAACTGTTTTTT,CASSQDSGTTGEKLFF
TRBJ1-1,TRBV20-1,.,few,TGCAGTGCTAGTCCTCCGGGCCCGGTAGGGCTCTTT,CSASPPGPVGLF
TRBJ1-5,TRBV6-2/TRBV6-3,.,.,TGTGCCAGCAGTTACATGGGAGTCAGCAATCAGCCCCAGCATTTT,CASSYMGVSNQPQHF
TRBJ2-2,TRBV11-3,.,.,TGTGCCAGCAGCTTGGGCACAGCCCGCACCGGGGAGCTGTTTTTT,CASSLGTARTGELFF
TRBJ1-2,TRBV5-1,.,.,TGCGCCAGCAGCTTGGACGGCAGGGTGGGATATGGCTACACCTTC,CASSLDGRVGYGYTF
TRBJ1-4,TRBV7-9,TRBD1,.,TGTGCCAGCAGCTTTGGGGCAGGGGGCCAGAGTAAACTGTTTTTT,CASSFGAGGQSKLFF
TRBJ1-2,TRBV7-9,.,many,TGTGCCAGCAGCTTAGATCCAGGGAGGTATGGCTACACCTTC,CASSLDPGRYGYTF
TRBJ1-2,TRBV5-1,.,.,TGCGCCAGCAGCTTGGATAGGGCCACCTATGGCTACACCTTC,CASSLDRATYGYTF
TRBJ1-1,TRBV7-2,.,once,TGTGCCAGCAGCTTAGTTGCCCGGTCGAACACTGAAGCTTTCTTT,CASSLVARSNTEAFF
TRBJ1-1,TRBV14,.,.,TGTGCCAGCAGCCCCTGGACAGACTTGAACACTGAAGCTTTCTTT,CASSPWTDLNTEAFF
TRBJ1-2,TRBV3-1/TRBV3-2,.,.,TGTGCCAGCAGCTCTGGGCCGGGCGGCTACACCTTC,CASSSGPGGYTF
TRBJ2-1,TRBV19,.,once,TGTGCCAGTAGTATACCGGGGGCGAATGAGCAGTTCTTC,CASSIPGANEQFF
TRBJ2-7,TRBV5-4,.,.,TGTGCCAGCAGCTCGGGCGGGCGGGAGCAGTACTTC,CASSSGGREQYF
TRBJ2-2,TRBV7-8,.,.,TGTGCCAGCAGCTTAAATCCGGGGCCAAACACCGGGGAGCTGTTTTTT,CASSLNPGPNTGELFF
TRBJ2-7,TRBV9,TRBD1,.,TGTGCCAGCAGCGCCGGGACAGGGGGCTACGAGCAGTACTTC,CASSAGTGGYEQYF
TRBJ2-1,TRBV19,.,few,TGTGCCAGTAGTATCCCGGCCAGGGGGGTGAACAATGAGCAGTTCTTC,CASSIPARGVNNEQFF
TRBJ2-1,TRBV11-3,TRBD2,.,TGTGCCAGCAGCTCCTTGACTAGCGGAAAGCCCATTAACAATGAGCAGTTCTTC,CASSSLTSGKPINNEQFF
TRBJ2-2,TRBV5-1,TRBD1,once,TGCGCCAGCAGCTTGACCGGGACAGGGGGCGGCACCGGGGAGCTGTTTTTT,CASSLTGTGGGTGELFF
TRBJ2-5,TRBV9,TRBD2,.,TGTGCCAGCAGCCTAGCGGGGGGGCAAGAGACCCAGTACTTC,CASSLAGGQETQYF
TRBJ2-3,TRBV29-1,TRBD2,.,TGCAGCGTGACACTAGCGGGAGGGAGGGAAGATACGCAGTATTTT,CSVTLAGGREDTQYF
TRBJ1-1,TRBV7-8,.,.,TGTGCCAGCAGCTTAGTAGTGGCTGAAGCTTTCTTT,CASSLVVAEAFF
TRBJ1-6,TRBV2,TRBD1,.,TGTGCCAGCACCGGGGACAGCTCCTATAATTCACCCCTCCACTTT,CASTGDSSYNSPLHF
TRBJ1-2,TRBV5-1,.,.,TGCGCCAGCAGCTCATTGGATGGCTACACCTTC,CASSSLDGYTF
TRBJ2-3,TRBV5-1,TRBD2,.,TGCGCCAGCAGCCTAGAGAGCGGGGGGATAGATACGCAGTATTTT,CASSLESGGIDTQYF
TRBJ2-1,TRBV9,TRBD1,.,TGTGCCAGCAGCGGACGACAGGGGGTGGGCAATGAGCAGTTCTTC,CASSGRQGVGNEQFF
TRBJ1-1,TRBV9,.,.,TGTGCCAGCAGCGTTCGCCCCAAAGGTCGAGGCACTGAAGCTTTCTTT,CASSVRPKGRGTEAFF
TRBJ2-7,TRBV20-1,TRBD1,.,TGCAGTGCCGGGGACAGCTACGAGCAGTACTTC,CSAGDSYEQYF
TRBJ2-3,TRBV7-9,TRBD1,.,TGTGCCAGCAGCCGGGGACAGTTCCTCACAGATACGCAGTATTTT,CASSRGQFLTDTQYF
TRBJ1-2,TRBV12-5,.,.,TGTGCTAGTGGTGGACCCGCCGGCTATGGCTACACCTTC,CASGGPAGYGYTF
TRBJ2-5,TRBV4-3,TRBD2,.,TGCGCCAGCAGCCAAGACTTCTCGGGGGGGGCGGAGACCCAGTACTTC,CASSQDFSGGAETQYF
TRBJ2-1,TRBV19,.,.,TGTGCCAGTAGACAGGGGGGGGTCTCCTACAATGAGCAGTTCTTC,CASRQGGVSYNEQFF
TRBJ1-1,TRBV19,.,few,TGTGCCAGTAGTATACCGGGGGAGGCCCCTGAAGCTTTCTTT,CASSIPGEAPEAFF
TRBJ2-1,TRBV5-4,.,.,TGTGCCAGCAGCTTGTTCAATGAGCAGTTCTTC,CASSLFNEQFF
TRBJ2-3,TRBV19,.,.,TGTGCCAGTAGACAGGGATATACGCAGTATTTT,CASRQGYTQYF
TRBJ2-1,TRBV19,.,.,TGTGCCAGCGGAGGGGTCGTGGGGATATACAATGAGCAGTTCTTC,CASGGVVGIYNEQFF
TRBJ1-1,TRBV9,TRBD1,.,TGTGCCAGCAGCGCCCGACAGGGGAACACTGAAGCTTTCTTT,CASSARQGNTEAFF
TRBJ2-3,TRBV30,TRBD1,.,TGTGCCTGGAGCATCAGGGGGAGATCTAAGGGTACGCAGTATTTT,CAWSIRGRSKGTQYF
TRBJ1-5,TRBV9,.,.,TGTGCCAGCAGCGTAGGGGAGGGGAGAAATCAGCCCCAGCATTTT,CASSVGEGRNQPQHF
TRBJ2-5,TRBV25-1,TRBD1,.,TGTGCCAGCACCACAGGGGGTAAGACCCAGTACTTC,CASTTGGKTQYF
TRBJ2-1,TRBV5-8,TRBD2,.,TGTGCCAGCAGCCGCAGCGGGGGCTCATCCTACAATGAGCAGTTCTTC,CASSRSGGSSYNEQFF
TRBJ1-5,TRBV6-5,.,.,TGTGCCAGCAGTTACTCCCATAGCAATCAGCCCCAGCATTTT,CASSYSHSNQPQHF
TRBJ2-5,TRBV30,TRBD1,.,TGTGCCTGGGGTCTGGGACAGCGGCCCCACCAAGAGACCCAGTACTTC,CAWGLGQRPHQETQYF
TRBJ2-3,TRBV5-1,TRBD2,.,TGCGCCAGCAGCTGGCTAGCGGGAGGGTCCACAGATACGCAGTATTTT,CASSWLAGGSTDTQYF